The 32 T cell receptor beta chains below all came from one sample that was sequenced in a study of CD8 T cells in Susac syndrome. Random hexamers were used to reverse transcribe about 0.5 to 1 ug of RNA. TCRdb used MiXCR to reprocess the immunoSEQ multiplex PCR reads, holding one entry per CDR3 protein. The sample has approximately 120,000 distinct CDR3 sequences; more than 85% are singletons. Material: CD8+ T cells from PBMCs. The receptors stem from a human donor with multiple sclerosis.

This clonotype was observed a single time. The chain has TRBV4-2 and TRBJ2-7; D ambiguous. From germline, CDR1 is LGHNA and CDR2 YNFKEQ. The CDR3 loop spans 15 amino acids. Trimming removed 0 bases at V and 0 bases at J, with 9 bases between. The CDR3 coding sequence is TGTGCCAGCAGCCAAGAGGCGACTGGCTCCTACGAGCAGTACTTC. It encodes CASSQEATGSYEQYF.

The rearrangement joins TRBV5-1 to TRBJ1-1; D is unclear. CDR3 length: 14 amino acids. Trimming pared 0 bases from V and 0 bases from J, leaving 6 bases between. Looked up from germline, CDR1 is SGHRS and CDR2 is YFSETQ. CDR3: CASSLAHMNTEAFF. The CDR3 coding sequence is TGCGCCAGCAGCTTGGCCCACATGAACACTGAAGCTTTCTTT.

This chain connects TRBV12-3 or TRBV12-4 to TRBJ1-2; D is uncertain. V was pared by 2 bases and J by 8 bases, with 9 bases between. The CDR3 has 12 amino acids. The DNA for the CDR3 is TGTGCCAGCAGTTTATTGGGTGGGGGCTACACCTTC. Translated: CASSLLGGGYTF.

CDR3 in amino acids: CASSYRQGARTGELFF. CDR3 DNA sequence: TGCGCCAGCAGCTACCGACAGGGGGCACGGACCGGGGAGCTGTTTTTT. The chain couples TRBV5-1 to TRBJ2-2, with 10 bases identical to TRBD1. Germline CDR1 SGHRS, CDR2 YFSETQ. The CDR3 sequence is 16 residues long. V gave up 3 bases and J gave up 5 bases; unmatched junction bases: 7.

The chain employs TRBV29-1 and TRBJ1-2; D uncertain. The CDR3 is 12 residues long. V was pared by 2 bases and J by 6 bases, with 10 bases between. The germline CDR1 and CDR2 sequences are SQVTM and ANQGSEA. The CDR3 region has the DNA TGCAGCGTTGAATCGCGGAGGGATGGCTACACCTTC. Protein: CSVESRRDGYTF. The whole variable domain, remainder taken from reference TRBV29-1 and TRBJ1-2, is SAVISQKPSRDICQRGTSLTIQCQVDSQVTMMFWYRQQPGQSLTLIATANQGSEATYESGFVIDKFPISRPNLTFSTLTVSNMSPEDSSIYLCSVESRRDGYTFGSGTRLTVV.

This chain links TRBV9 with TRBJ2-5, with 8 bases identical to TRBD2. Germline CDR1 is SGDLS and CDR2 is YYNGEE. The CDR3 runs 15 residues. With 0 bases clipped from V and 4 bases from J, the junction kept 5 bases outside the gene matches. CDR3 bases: TGTGCCAGCAGCGTAGCGGGGGGGCCGGTAGAGACCCAGTACTTC. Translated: CASSVAGGPVETQYF.

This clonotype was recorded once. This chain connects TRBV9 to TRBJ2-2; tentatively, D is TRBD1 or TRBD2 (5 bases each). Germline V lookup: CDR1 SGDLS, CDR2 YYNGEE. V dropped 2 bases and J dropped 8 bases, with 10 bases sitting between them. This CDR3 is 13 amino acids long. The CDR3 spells CASSVGESGELFF. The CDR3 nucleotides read TGTGCCAGCAGCGTGGGGGAGAGTGGGGAGCTGTTTTTT.

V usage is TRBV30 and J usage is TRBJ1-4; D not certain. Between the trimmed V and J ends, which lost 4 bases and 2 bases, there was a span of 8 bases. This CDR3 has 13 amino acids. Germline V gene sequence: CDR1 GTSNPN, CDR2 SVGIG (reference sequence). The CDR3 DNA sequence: TGTGCCTGGACAGGAGAGACTAATGAAAAACTGTTTTTT. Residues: CAWTGETNEKLFF. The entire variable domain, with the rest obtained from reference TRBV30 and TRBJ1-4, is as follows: SQTIHQWPATLVQPVGSPLSLECTVEGTSNPNLYWYRQAAGRGLQLLFYSVGIGQISSEVPQNLSASRPQDRQFILSSKKLLLSDSGFYLCAWTGETNEKLFFGSGTQLSVL.

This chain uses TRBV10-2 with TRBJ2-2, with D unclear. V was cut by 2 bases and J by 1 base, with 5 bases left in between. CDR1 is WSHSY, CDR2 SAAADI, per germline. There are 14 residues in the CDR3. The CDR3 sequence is CASSEIGNTGELFF. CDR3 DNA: TGCGCCAGCAGTGAGATAGGGAACACCGGGGAGCTGTTTTTT.

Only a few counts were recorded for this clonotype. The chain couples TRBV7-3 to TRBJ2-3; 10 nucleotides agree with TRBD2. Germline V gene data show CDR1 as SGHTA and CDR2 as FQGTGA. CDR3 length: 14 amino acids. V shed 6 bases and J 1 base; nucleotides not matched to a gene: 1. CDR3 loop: CASSLAGGTDTQYF. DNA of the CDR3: TGTGCCAGCAGTCTAGCGGGGGGCACAGATACGCAGTATTTT.

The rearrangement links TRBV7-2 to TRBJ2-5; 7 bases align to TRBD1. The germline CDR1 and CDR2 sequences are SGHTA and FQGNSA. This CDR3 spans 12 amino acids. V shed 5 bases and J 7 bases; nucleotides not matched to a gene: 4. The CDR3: CASSHRTGTQYF. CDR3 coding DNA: TGTGCCAGCAGCCACCGGACAGGGACCCAGTACTTC.

CDR3 sequence (DNA): TGCGCCAGCAGTGAGTCTGGACGCCGGGCCCGTGAAGCTTTCTTT. Its protein is CASSESGRRAREAFF. The chain links TRBV10-1 to TRBJ1-1; D remains unclear. V was trimmed by 0 bases and J by 7 bases, leaving 15 bases between them. Germline V gene data show CDR1 as WNHNN and CDR2 as SYGVQD (reference sequence). This CDR3 has 15 amino acids.

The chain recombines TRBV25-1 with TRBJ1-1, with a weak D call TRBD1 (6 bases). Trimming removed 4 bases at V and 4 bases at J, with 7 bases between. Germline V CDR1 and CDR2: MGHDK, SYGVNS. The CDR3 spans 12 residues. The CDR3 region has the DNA TGTGCCAGCAGTGCGGGGGCCACTGAAGCTTTCTTT. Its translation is CASSAGATEAFF. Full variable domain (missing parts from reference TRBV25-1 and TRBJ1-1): EADIYQTPRYLVIGTGKKITLECSQTMGHDKMYWYQQDPGMELHLIHYSYGVNSTEKGDLSSESTVSRIRTEHFPLTLESARPSHTSQYLCASSAGATEAFFGQGTRLTVV.

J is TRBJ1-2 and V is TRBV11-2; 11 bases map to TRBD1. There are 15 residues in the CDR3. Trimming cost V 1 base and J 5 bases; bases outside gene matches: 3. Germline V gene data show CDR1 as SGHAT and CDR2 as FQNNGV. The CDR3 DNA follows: TGTGCCAGCAGCTTAGGGGGACAGGGGGAGTATGGCTACACCTTC. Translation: CASSLGGQGEYGYTF.

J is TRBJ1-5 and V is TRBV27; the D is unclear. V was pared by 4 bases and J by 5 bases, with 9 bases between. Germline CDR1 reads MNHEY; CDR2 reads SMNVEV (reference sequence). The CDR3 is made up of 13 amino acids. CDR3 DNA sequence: TGTGCCAGCAGTTCGTATGGTTATCAGCCCCAGCATTTT. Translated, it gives CASSSYGYQPQHF.

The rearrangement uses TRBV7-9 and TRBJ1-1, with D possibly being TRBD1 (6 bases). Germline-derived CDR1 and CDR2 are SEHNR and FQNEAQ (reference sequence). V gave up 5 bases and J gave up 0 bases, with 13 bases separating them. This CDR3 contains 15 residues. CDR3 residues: CASSTLQGVNTEAFF. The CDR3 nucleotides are TGTGCCAGCAGCACATTACAGGGTGTGAACACTGAAGCTTTCTTT.

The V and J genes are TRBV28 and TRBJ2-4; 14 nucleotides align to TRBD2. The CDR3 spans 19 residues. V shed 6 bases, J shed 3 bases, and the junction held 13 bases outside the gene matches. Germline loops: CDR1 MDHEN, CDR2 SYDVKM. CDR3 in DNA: TGTGCCAGCAGCTCCCCCGGGACTAGCGGGAGTTCGGGCAAAAACATTCAGTACTTC. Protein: CASSSPGTSGSSGKNIQYF.

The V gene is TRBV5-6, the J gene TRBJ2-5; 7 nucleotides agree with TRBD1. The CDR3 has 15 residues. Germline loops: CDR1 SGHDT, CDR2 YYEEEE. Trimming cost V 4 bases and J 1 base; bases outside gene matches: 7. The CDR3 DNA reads TGTGCCAGCAGCGTACGGCAGGGGGTCCAAGAGACCCAGTACTTC. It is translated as CASSVRQGVQETQYF.

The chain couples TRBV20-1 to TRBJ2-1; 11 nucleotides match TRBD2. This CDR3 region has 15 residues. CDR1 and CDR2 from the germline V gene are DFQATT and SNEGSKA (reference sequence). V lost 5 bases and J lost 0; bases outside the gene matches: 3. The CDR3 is CSAVSGGASYNEQFF. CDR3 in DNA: TGCAGTGCTGTTAGCGGGGGGGCCTCCTACAATGAGCAGTTCTTC.

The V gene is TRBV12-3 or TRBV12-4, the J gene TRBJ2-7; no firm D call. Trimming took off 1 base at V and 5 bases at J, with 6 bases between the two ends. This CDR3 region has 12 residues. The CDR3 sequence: CASSLGTNEQYF. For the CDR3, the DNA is TGTGCCAGCAGTTTAGGAACGAACGAGCAGTACTTC.

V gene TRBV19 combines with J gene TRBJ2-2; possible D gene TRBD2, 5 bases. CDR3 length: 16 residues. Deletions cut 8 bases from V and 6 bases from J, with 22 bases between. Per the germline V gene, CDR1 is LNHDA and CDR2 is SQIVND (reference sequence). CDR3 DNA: TGTGCCAGTTATCGGAGGCGGTCCCCCGCTCCCGGGGAGCTGTTTTTT. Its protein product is CASYRRRSPAPGELFF.

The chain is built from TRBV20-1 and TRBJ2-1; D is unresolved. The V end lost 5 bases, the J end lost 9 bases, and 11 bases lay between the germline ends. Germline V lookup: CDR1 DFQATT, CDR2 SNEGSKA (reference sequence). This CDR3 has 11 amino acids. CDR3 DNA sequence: TGCAGTGCTCCTCGAGAGCTTGAGCAGTTCTTC. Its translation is CSAPRELEQFF.

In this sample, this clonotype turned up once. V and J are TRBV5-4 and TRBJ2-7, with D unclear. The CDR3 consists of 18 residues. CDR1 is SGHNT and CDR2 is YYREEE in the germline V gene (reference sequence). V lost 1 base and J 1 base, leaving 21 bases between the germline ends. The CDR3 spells CASSLSGQLQFRSYEQYF. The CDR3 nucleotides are TGTGCCAGCAGCTTGTCTGGGCAGTTGCAGTTTCGGTCCTACGAGCAGTACTTC.

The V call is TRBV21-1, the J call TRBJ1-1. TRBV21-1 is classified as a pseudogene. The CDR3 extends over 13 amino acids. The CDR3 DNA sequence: TGTGCCAGCACACGGCGGGAAGTCACTGAAGCTTTCTTT. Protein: CASTRREVTEAFF.

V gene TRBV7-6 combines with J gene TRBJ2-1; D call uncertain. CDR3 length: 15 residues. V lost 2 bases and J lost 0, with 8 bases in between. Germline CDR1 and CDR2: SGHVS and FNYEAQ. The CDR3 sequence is CASSLLLSSYNEQFF. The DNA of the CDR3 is TGTGCCAGCAGCTTACTGCTGAGCTCCTACAATGAGCAGTTCTTC.

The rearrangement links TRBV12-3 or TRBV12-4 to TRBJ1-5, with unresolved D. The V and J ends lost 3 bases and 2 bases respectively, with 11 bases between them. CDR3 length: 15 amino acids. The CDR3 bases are TGTGCCAGCAGTTTTTCCGGGGTGGGCAATCAGCCCCAGCATTTT. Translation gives CASSFSGVGNQPQHF.

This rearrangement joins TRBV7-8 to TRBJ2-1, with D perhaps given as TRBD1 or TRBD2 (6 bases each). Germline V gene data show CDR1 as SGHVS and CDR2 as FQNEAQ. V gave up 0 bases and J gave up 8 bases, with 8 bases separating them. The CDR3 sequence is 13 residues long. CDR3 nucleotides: TGTGCCAGCAGCTTAGCGGGGGGCCATGAGCAGTTCTTC. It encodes CASSLAGGHEQFF.

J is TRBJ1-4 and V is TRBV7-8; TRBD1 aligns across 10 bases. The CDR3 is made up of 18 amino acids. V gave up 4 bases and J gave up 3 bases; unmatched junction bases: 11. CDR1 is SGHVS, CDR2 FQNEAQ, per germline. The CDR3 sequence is CASSSREGTGAANEKLFF. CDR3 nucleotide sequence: TGTGCCAGCAGCTCCCGAGAGGGGACAGGGGCGGCTAATGAAAAACTGTTTTTT. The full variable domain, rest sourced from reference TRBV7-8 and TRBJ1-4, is GAGVSQSPRYKVAKRGQDVALRCDPISGHVSLFWYQQALGQGPEFLTYFQNEAQLDKSGLPSDRFFAERPEGSVSTLKIQRTQQEDSAVYLCASSSREGTGAANEKLFFGSGTQLSVL.

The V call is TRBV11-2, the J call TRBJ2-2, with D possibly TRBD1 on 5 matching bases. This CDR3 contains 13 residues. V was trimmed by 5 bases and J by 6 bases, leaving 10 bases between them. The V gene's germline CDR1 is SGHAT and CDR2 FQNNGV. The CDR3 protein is CASSPGISGELFF. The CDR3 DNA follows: TGTGCCAGCAGCCCAGGGATCTCCGGGGAGCTGTTTTTT.

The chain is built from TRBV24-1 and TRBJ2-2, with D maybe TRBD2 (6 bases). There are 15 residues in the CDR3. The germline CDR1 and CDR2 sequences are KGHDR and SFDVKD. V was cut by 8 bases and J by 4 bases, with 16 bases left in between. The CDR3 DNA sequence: TGTGCCACCACCGTCGTGGGAGGAGGCACCGGGGAGCTGTTTTTT. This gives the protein CATTVVGGGTGELFF.

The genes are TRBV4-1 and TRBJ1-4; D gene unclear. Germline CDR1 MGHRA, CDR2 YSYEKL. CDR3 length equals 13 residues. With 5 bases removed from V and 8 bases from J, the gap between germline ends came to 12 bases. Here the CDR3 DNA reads TGCGCCAGCAGCTTAACGAGGGCCGAAAAACTGTTTTTT. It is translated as CASSLTRAEKLFF.

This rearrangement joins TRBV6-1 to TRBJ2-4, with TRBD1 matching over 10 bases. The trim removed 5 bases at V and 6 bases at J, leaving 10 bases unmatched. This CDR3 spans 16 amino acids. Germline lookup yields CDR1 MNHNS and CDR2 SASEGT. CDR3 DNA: TGTGCCAGCAGTCCCAGACAGGGGGCTATTGGAAACATTCAGTACTTC. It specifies CASSPRQGAIGNIQYF.